This TCR beta chain was profiled in a study of cytomegalovirus exposure and HLA in healthy donors. Whole-study results and caveats: For most TCR beta V segments, an earlier analysis put the productive rate at about 87% or about 30% of the time. In vitro experiments confirmed that three CMV-associated chains were specific for CMV antigens. As immune exposure information, only CMV serostatus was available. One variant, a missense change in DCLRE1C, was linked in a later analysis to TCR beta V- and J-gene trimming.

The PCR made use of 60 Vbeta and 13 Jbeta primers. Clones were read by immunoSEQ multiplex PCR, and TCRdb kept only the in-frame ones, dropping some. The sample has about 170,000 clones; approximately 80% are singletons. Regarding this clone: Its specificity is not known.

Germline V lookup: CDR1 DFQATT, CDR2 SNEGSKA (reference sequence). V gave up 6 bases and J gave up 5 bases, with 8 bases separating them. The CDR3 totals 11 residues. Sequences were obtained from PBMCs. The chain uses TRBV20-1 and TRBJ1-5; D gene uncertain. The receptor was isolated from a woman aged 45-59 years in good health and CMV-seropositive. The CDR3 loop is CSASRDQPQHF. In DNA, the CDR3 is TGCAGTGCAAGTCGCGATCAGCCCCAGCATTTT.